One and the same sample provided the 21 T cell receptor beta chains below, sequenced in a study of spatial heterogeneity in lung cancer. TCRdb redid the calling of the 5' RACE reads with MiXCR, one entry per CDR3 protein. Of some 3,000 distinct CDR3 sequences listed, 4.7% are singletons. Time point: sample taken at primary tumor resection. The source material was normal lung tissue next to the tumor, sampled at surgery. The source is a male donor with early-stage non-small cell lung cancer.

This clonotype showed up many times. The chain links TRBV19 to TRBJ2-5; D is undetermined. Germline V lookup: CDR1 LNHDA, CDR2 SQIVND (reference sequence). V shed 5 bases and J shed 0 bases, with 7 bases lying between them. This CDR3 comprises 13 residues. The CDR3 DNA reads TGTGCCAGTAGTCTACAGAACCAAGAGACCCAGTACTTC. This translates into CASSLQNQETQYF. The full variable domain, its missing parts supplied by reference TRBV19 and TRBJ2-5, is DGGITQSPKYLFRKEGQNVTLSCEQNLNHDAMYWYRQDPGQGLRLIYYSQIVNDFQKGDIAEGYSVSREKKESFPLTVTSAQKNPTAFYLCASSLQNQETQYFGPGTRLLVL.

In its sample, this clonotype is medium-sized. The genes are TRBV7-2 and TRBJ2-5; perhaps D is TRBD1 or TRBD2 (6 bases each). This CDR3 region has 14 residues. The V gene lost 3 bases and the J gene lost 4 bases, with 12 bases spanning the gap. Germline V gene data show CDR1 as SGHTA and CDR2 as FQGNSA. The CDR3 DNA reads TGTGCCAGCAGCTTCAACCGGGGGCTAGAGACCCAGTACTTC. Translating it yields CASSFNRGLETQYF.

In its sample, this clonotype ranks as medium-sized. The CDR3 reads CASSQDRASGGYNEQFF. DNA for the CDR3: TGCGCCAGCAGCCAAGATCGGGCTAGCGGGGGCTACAATGAGCAGTTCTTC. The rearrangement joins TRBV4-1 to TRBJ2-1; 10 nucleotides line up with TRBD2. V shed 0 bases, J shed 3 bases, and the junction held 5 bases outside the gene matches. Germline V gene lookup returns CDR1 MGHRA and CDR2 YSYEKL. The CDR3 is made up of 17 amino acids.

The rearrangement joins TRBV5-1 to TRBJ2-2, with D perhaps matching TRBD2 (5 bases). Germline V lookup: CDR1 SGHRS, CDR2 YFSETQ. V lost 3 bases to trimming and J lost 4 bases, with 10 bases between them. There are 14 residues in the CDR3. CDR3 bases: TGCGCCAGCAGCTCTTCTAGCCCCACCGGGGAGCTGTTTTTT. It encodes CASSSSSPTGELFF.

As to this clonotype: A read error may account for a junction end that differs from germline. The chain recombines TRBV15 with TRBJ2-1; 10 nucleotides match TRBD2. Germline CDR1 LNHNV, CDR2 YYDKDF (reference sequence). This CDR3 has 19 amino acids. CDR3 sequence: CANSIGRPLAGVFYNEQIF. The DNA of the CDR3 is TGTGCCAACAGCATCGGCAGACCTCTAGCGGGGGTTTTCTACAATGAGCAGATCTTC. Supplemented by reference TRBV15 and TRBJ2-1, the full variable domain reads DAMVIQNPRYQVTQFGKPVTLSCSQTLNHNVMYWYQQKSSQAPKLLFHYYDKDFNNEADTPDNFQSRRPNTSFCFLDIRSPGLGDTAMYLCANSIGRPLAGVFYNEQIFGPGTRLTVL.

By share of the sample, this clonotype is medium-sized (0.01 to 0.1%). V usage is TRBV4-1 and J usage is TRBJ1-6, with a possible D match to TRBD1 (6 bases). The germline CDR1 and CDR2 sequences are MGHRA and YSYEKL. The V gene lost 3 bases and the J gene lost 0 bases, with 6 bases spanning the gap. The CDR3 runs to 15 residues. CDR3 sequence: CASSQDSSYNSPLHF. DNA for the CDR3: TGCGCCAGCAGCCAGGACAGCTCCTATAATTCACCCCTCCACTTT.

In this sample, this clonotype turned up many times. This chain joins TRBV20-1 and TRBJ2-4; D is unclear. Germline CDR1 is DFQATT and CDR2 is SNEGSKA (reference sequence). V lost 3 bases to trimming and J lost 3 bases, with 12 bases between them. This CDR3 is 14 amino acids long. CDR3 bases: TGCAGTGCTAGCGATAGCTGGATCAAAAACATTCAGTACTTC. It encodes CSASDSWIKNIQYF.

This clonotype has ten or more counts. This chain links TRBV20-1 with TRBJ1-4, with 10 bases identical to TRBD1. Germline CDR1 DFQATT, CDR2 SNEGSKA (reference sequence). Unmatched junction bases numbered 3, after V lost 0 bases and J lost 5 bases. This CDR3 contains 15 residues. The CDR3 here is CSARDMGQGNEKLFF. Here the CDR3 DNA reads TGCAGTGCTAGAGATATGGGACAGGGGAATGAAAAACTGTTTTTT.

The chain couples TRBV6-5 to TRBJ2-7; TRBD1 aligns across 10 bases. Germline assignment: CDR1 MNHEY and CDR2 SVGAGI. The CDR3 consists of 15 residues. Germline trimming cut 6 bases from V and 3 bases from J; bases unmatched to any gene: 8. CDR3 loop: CASSPGQGTIYEQYF. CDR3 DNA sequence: TGTGCCAGCAGCCCGGGACAGGGGACAATCTACGAGCAGTACTTC.

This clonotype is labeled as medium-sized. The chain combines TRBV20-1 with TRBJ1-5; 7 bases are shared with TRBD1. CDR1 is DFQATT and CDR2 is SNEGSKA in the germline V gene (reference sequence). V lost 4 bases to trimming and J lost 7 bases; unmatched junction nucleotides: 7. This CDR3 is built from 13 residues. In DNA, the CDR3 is TGCAGTGCTATACAGGGGCTTGAACAGCCCCAGCATTTT. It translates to CSAIQGLEQPQHF.

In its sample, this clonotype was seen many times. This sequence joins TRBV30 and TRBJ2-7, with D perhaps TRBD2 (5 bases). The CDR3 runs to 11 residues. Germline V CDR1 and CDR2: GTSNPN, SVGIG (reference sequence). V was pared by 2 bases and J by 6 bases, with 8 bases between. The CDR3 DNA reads TGTGCCTGGAGTACGGGGTTCGAGCAGTACTTC. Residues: CAWSTGFEQYF.

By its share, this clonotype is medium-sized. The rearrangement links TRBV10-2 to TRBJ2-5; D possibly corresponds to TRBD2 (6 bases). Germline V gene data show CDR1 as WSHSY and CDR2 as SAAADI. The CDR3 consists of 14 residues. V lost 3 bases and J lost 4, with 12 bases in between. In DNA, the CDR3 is TGCGCCAGCAGTGACCGCGGGATCGTAGAGACCCAGTACTTC. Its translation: CASSDRGIVETQYF.

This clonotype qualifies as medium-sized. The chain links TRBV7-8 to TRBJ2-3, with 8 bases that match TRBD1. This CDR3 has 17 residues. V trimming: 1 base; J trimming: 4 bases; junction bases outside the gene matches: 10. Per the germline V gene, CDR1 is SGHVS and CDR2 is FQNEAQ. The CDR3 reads CASSLGGWTGRSDTQYF. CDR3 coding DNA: TGTGCCAGCAGCTTAGGTGGCTGGACAGGGCGGTCAGATACGCAGTATTTT.

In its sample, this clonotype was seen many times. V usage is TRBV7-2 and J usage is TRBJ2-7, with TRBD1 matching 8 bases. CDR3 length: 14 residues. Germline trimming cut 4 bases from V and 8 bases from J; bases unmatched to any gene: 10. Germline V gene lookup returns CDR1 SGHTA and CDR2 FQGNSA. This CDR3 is CASSSNRGAPQQYF. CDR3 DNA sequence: TGTGCCAGCAGCTCCAACAGGGGGGCCCCCCAGCAGTACTTC.

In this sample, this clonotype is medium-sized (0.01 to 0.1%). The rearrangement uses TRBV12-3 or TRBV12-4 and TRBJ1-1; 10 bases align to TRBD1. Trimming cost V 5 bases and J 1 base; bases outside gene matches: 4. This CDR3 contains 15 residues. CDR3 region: CASSQRDRGNTEAFF. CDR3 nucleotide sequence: TGTGCCAGCAGTCAAAGGGACAGGGGGAACACTGAAGCTTTCTTT.

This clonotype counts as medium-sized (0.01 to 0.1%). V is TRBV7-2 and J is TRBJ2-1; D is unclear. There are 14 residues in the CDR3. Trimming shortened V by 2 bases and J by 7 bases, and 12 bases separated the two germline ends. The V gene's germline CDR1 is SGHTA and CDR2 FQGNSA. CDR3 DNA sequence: TGTGCCAGCAGCTTAAGTCCCACGAGAAATGAGCAGTTCTTC. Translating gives CASSLSPTRNEQFF.

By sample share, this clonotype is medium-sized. The CDR3 spells CATSDRTSGRSNEQFF. DNA of the CDR3: TGTGCCACCAGTGATCGGACTAGCGGGAGGAGTAATGAGCAGTTCTTC. The chain combines TRBV24-1 with TRBJ2-1; 14 nucleotides align to TRBD2. Looked up from germline, CDR1 is KGHDR and CDR2 is SFDVKD. Losses at the gene ends were 3 bases for V and 7 bases for J; bases not matched to a gene: 4. CDR3 length: 16 residues.

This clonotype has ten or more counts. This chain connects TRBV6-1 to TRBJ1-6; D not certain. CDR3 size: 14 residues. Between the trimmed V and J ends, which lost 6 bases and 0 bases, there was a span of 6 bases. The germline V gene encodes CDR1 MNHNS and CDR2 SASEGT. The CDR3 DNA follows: TGTGCCAGCAGCCCGGACTCCTATAATTCACCCCTCCACTTT. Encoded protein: CASSPDSYNSPLHF.

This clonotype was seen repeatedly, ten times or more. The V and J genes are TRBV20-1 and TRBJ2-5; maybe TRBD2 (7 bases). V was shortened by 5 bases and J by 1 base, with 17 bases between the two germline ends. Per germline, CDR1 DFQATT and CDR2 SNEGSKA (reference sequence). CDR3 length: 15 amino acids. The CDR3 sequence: CSACLLGGLQETQYF. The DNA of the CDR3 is TGCAGTGCTTGTCTACTCGGGGGGCTCCAAGAGACCCAGTACTTC.

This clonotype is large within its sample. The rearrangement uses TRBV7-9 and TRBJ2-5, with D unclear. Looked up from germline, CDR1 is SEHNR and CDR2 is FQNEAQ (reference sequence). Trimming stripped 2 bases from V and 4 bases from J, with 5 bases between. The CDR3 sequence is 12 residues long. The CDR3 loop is CASSLIAETQYF. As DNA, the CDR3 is TGTGCCAGCAGCTTAATCGCAGAGACCCAGTACTTC.

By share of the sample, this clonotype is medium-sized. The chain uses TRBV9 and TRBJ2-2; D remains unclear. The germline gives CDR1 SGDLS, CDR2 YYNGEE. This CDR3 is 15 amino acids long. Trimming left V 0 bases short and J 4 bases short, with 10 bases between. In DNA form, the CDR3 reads TGTGCCAGCAGCGTAGATTGGAATCCCACCGGGGAGCTGTTTTTT. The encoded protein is CASSVDWNPTGELFF.